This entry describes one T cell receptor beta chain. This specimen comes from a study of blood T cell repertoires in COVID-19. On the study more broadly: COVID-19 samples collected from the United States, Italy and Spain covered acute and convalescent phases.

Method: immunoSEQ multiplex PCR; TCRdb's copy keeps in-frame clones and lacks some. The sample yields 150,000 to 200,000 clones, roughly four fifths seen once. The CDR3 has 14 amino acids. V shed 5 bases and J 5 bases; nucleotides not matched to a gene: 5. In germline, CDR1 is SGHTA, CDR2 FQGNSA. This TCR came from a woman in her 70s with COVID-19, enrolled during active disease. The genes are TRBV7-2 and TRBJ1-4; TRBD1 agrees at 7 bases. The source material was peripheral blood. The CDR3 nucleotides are TGTGCCAGCAGCAGGTACAGGGGAAATGAAAAACTGTTTTTT. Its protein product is CASSRYRGNEKLFF.